These 17 T cell receptor beta chains originate from one sample sequenced in a study of memory CD4+ T cells and cytomegalovirus serostatus. Measured with immunoSEQ multiplex PCR; TCRdb has only the in-frame clones, and not every one. The sample consists of around 53,000 clones, around four fifths of them appearing once. Single viable CD3+CD4+CD8-CD45RO+ cells were sorted as the memory CD4+ T cells. The sample was memory CD4+ T cells from blood. All receptors come from an adult in good health and CMV-seropositive.

The chain's CDR3 is CASSDTSVRGYTF. For the CDR3, the DNA is TGTGCCAGCAGCGATACTTCGGTGAGGGGCTACACCTTC. The genes are TRBV7-2 and TRBJ1-2; D gene uncertain. CDR3 length: 13 amino acids. Germline V gene lookup returns CDR1 SGHTA and CDR2 FQGNSA. V lost 5 bases, J lost 8 bases, and 15 bases lay in between.

V gene TRBV6-4 combines with J gene TRBJ1-2, with D tentatively TRBD1 (6 bases). CDR3 size: 15 residues. Trimming cost V 4 bases and J 4 bases, with 16 bases left between them. CDR1 is MRHNA and CDR2 is SNTAGT in the germline V gene. This CDR3 reads CASSGLTGGGYGYTF. In DNA, the CDR3 is TGTGCCAGCAGTGGCCTGACAGGTGGCGGCTATGGCTACACCTTC.

For this clone: The junction differs from germline at one of its ends, possibly a read error. The CDR3: CASSSRGLRGQGNF. For the CDR3, the DNA is TGTGCCAGCAGCTCACGAGGGTTGCGGGGACAGGGGAATTTT. The chain links TRBV11-2 to TRBJ2-3, with 10 bases identical to TRBD1. Looked up from germline, CDR1 is SGHAT and CDR2 is FQNNGV. The CDR3 runs to 14 residues.

This chain connects TRBV4-1 to TRBJ1-6; TRBD1 matches 7 bases. From germline, CDR1 is MGHRA and CDR2 YSYEKL. CDR3 size: 15 residues. J gave up 10 bases and V 4 bases, and 10 bases lay outside the gene matches. This CDR3 reads CASSRQGSEGSPLHF. CDR3 coding DNA: TGCGCCAGCAGCCGACAGGGTTCCGAGGGGTCACCCCTCCACTTT.

This clone was counted only a few times. The genes are TRBV6-6 and TRBJ1-5; TRBD1 matches 8 bases. Per germline, CDR1 MNHNY and CDR2 SVGAGI (reference sequence). The CDR3 has 15 amino acids. Losses at the gene ends were 5 bases for V and 7 bases for J; bases not matched to a gene: 10. CDR3 bases: TGTGCCAGCAGTACTTATACGCAGGGGGCCCAGCCCCAGCATTTT. Protein: CASSTYTQGAQPQHF.

The chain links TRBV11-2 to TRBJ1-1; no definite D call. V was pared by 5 bases and J by 5 bases, with 30 bases between. This CDR3 has 19 amino acids. The germline CDR1 and CDR2 sequences are SGHAT and FQNNGV. The CDR3 region has the DNA TGTGCCAGCAGCCCACTCCAATCCAAGGGCCCTAAAGGATTAACTGAAGCTTTCTTT. Protein product: CASSPLQSKGPKGLTEAFF.

This chain joins TRBV2 and TRBJ1-4; unclear D gene. The ends were cut back, 6 bases at V and 8 bases at J, with 10 bases in the middle. The CDR3 has 12 amino acids. Germline values: CDR1 SNHLY, CDR2 FYNNEI. The CDR3 coding sequence is TGTGCCAGCAGCCCCTTGGGGGAAAAACTGTTTTTT. Amino acid sequence: CASSPLGEKLFF.

In its sample, this clone was seen once. The chain carries TRBV6-6 and TRBJ2-2; 10 positions agree with TRBD1. The V and J ends lost 6 bases and 4 bases, in that order; junction bases with no gene match: 2. The germline CDR1 and CDR2 sequences are MNHNY and SVGAGI (reference sequence). CDR3 length: 14 residues. The CDR3 reads CASRGTGATGELFF. DNA for the CDR3: TGTGCCAGCAGGGGGACAGGGGCCACCGGGGAGCTGTTTTTT.

The rearrangement links TRBV5-4 to TRBJ1-6; 7 bases line up with TRBD1. V trimming: 4 bases; J trimming: 6 bases; junction bases outside the gene matches: 10. CDR3 size: 16 residues. Germline V gene sequence: CDR1 SGHNT, CDR2 YYREEE (reference sequence). CDR3 amino acids: CASSNTRQGGNSPLHF. The CDR3, as DNA: TGTGCCAGCAGCAATACTAGACAGGGTGGTAATTCACCCCTCCACTTT.

The genes are TRBV4-2 and TRBJ1-3, with D unclear. The germline gives CDR1 LGHNA, CDR2 YNFKEQ. This CDR3 is built from 15 residues. V shed 0 bases and J shed 2 bases, with 8 bases lying between them. This CDR3 is CASSQEMLAGNTIYF. The CDR3 region has the DNA TGTGCCAGCAGCCAAGAGATGTTGGCTGGAAACACCATATATTTT.

The rearrangement links TRBV10-3 to TRBJ1-2; D is unresolved. Germline V gene sequence: CDR1 ENHRY, CDR2 SYGVKD. V was trimmed by 5 bases and J by 6 bases, leaving 16 bases between them. The CDR3 spans 14 residues. Written as DNA, the CDR3 is TGTGCCATCAGTAAACCGGGAGATTCGGATGGCTACACCTTC. It yields the protein CAISKPGDSDGYTF.

V gene TRBV29-1 combines with J gene TRBJ1-1; weak D call: TRBD1 (5 bases). The CDR3 totals 13 residues. Germline V gene lookup returns CDR1 SQVTM and CDR2 ANQGSEA. V lost 7 bases, J lost 0 bases, and 12 bases lay in between. The CDR3: CSAGQGLNTEAFF. The DNA for the CDR3 is TGCAGCGCTGGCCAGGGCCTGAACACTGAAGCTTTCTTT.

The chain has TRBV19 and TRBJ1-5; D might be TRBD1 (6 bases). V was cut by 10 bases and J by 0 bases, with 22 bases left in between. The CDR3 has 17 amino acids. Per germline, CDR1 LNHDA and CDR2 SQIVND (reference sequence). In DNA, the CDR3 is TGTGCCACCAGGGGAGGCGGCCTTGCGTATAGCAATCAGCCCCAGCATTTT. This translates into CATRGGGLAYSNQPQHF.

The chain carries TRBV5-1 and TRBJ1-4; 10 bases match TRBD1. This CDR3 is built from 16 residues. The trim removed 3 bases at V and 8 bases at J, leaving 10 bases unmatched. Germline V lookup: CDR1 SGHRS, CDR2 YFSETQ. DNA for the CDR3: TGCGCCAGCAGCTCCACCGGGACAGGGGCGGGAGAAAAACTGTTTTTT. Its protein product is CASSSTGTGAGEKLFF.

The V and J genes are TRBV7-9 and TRBJ1-3, with D possibly matching TRBD1 (5 bases). This CDR3 spans 13 amino acids. Deletions cut 6 bases from V and 0 bases from J, with 6 bases between. Germline V lookup: CDR1 SEHNR, CDR2 FQNEAQ (reference sequence). The CDR3, as DNA: TGTGCCAGCAGGCAGGGCTCTGGAAACACCATATATTTT. Translating gives CASRQGSGNTIYF.

This rearrangement joins TRBV19 to TRBJ2-7; 9 positions match TRBD1. The CDR3 length is 16 residues. CDR1 LNHDA and CDR2 SQIVND come from the germline V gene (reference sequence). Germline trimming cut 5 bases from V and 6 bases from J; bases unmatched to any gene: 14. CDR3 sequence: CASSSIQGARSREQYF. In nucleotides, the CDR3 is TGTGCCAGTAGTTCCATACAGGGGGCGCGATCCCGCGAGCAGTACTTC. The full variable domain, with the rest looked up from reference TRBV19 and TRBJ2-7, is DGGITQSPKYLFRKEGQNVTLSCEQNLNHDAMYWYRQDPGQGLRLIYYSQIVNDFQKGDIAEGYSVSREKKESFPLTVTSAQKNPTAFYLCASSSIQGARSREQYFGPGTRLTVT.

CDR3: CAIATGAGSTEAFF. Written as DNA, the CDR3 is TGTGCCATTGCAACAGGGGCTGGGAGCACTGAAGCTTTCTTT. The chain joins TRBV10-3 to TRBJ1-1; 7 bases agree with TRBD1. Germline-derived CDR1 and CDR2 are ENHRY and SYGVKD. V gave up 9 bases and J gave up 4 bases; unmatched junction bases: 11. The CDR3 length is 14 residues.